What follows are 12 T cell receptor beta chains derived from one specimen sequenced in a study of T-cell memory formation after mild COVID-19. TCRdb fed the 5' RACE reads into MiXCR, producing one record per CDR3 protein. The profile shows 200,000 to 300,000 distinct CDR3 sequences, around 17% of them singletons. Sequencing was performed on PBMCs or a T cell subset sorted from them (not recorded which). The origin of the receptors is a man aged 18 to 30 who had mild COVID-19 (a few samples of this study predate the infection). Cell type and time point are not known.

This clonotype was detected only a few times. V usage is TRBV7-9 and J usage is TRBJ2-3; possible D gene TRBD1, 6 bases. The V end lost 5 bases, the J end lost 2 bases, and 20 bases lay between the germline ends. This CDR3 region has 17 residues. Germline CDR1 reads SEHNR; CDR2 reads FQNEAQ (reference sequence). CDR3 coding DNA: TGTGCCAGCAGCCACAACCCGTCCGACAGGCCCACAGATACGCAGTATTTT. As protein: CASSHNPSDRPTDTQYF.

This clonotype was observed a few times. J is TRBJ2-2 and V is TRBV5-1, with D perhaps matching TRBD1 (6 bases). Germline V CDR1 and CDR2: SGHRS, YFSETQ. The CDR3 is 16 residues long. V was clipped by 3 bases and J by 4 bases, with 16 bases between them. CDR3 nucleotide sequence: TGCGCCAGCAGCTGGGGGCACAGGGCCCGCACCGGGGAGCTGTTTTTT. Encoded protein: CASSWGHRARTGELFF. Supplemented by reference TRBV5-1 and TRBJ2-2, the full variable domain reads KAGVTQTPRYLIKTRGQQVTLSCSPISGHRSVSWYQQTPGQGLQFLFEYFSETQRNKGNFPGRFSGRQFSNSRSEMNVSTLELGDSALYLCASSWGHRARTGELFFGEGSRLTVL.

This chain connects TRBV10-3 to TRBJ1-2; the D gene is possibly TRBD1 (6 bases). From germline, CDR1 is ENHRY and CDR2 SYGVKD. The CDR3 has 16 amino acids. Deletions cut 0 bases from V and 1 base from J, with 12 bases between. CDR3: CAISESRTAVNYGYTF. The CDR3 DNA is TGTGCCATCAGTGAGTCGAGGACAGCCGTTAACTATGGCTACACCTTC.

The chain recombines TRBV5-1 with TRBJ1-2, with 7 bases identical to TRBD1. Germline lookup yields CDR1 SGHRS and CDR2 YFSETQ. The trim removed 4 bases at V and 3 bases at J, leaving 9 bases unmatched. The CDR3 runs 15 residues. CDR3 in amino acids: CASSEQAGGYYGYTF. For the CDR3, the DNA is TGCGCCAGCAGCGAGCAGGCAGGGGGTTACTATGGCTACACCTTC.

The rearrangement uses TRBV5-1 and TRBJ2-7; D unresolved. From germline, CDR1 is SGHRS and CDR2 YFSETQ. The CDR3 loop spans 16 amino acids. V lost 4 bases and J 2 bases, leaving 19 bases between the germline ends. The CDR3 spells CASSLTVGYLTYEQYF. CDR3 DNA: TGCGCCAGCAGCCTGACCGTGGGATATTTGACCTACGAGCAGTACTTC.

CDR3 DNA: TGTGCCAGCAGCTTAACCTTAGCATCATCCAACAATGAGCAGTTCTTC. Protein product: CASSLTLASSNNEQFF. The chain combines TRBV7-9 with TRBJ2-1; D remains ambiguous. Germline V gives CDR1 SEHNR, CDR2 FQNEAQ (reference sequence). The CDR3 is made up of 16 amino acids. V lost 2 bases and J 5 bases, leaving 16 bases between the germline ends.

The chain combines TRBV28 with TRBJ2-3, with 9 positions matching TRBD2. The CDR3 runs to 17 residues. The germline V gene encodes CDR1 MDHEN and CDR2 SYDVKM. The junction had 11 bases not matched to a gene; V was cut back by 6 bases and J by 1 base. The CDR3 loop is CASSPIGRGGGTDTQYF. The CDR3 DNA reads TGTGCCAGCAGCCCAATCGGGCGGGGGGGAGGCACAGATACGCAGTATTTT.

V and J are TRBV6-2 or TRBV6-3 and TRBJ2-7; D ambiguous. Trimming pared 6 bases from V and 5 bases from J, leaving 17 bases between. The CDR3 extends over 14 amino acids. The germline V gene encodes CDR1 MNHEY and CDR2 SVGEGT. CDR3 loop: CASSPRGRGDEQYF. CDR3 DNA sequence: TGTGCCAGCAGCCCCAGAGGCCGTGGGGACGAGCAGTACTTC.

This clonotype was counted a few times. CDR3 in amino acids: CASSPAGTSFTPYEQYF. Here the CDR3 DNA reads TGTGCCAGCAGCCCCGCCGGGACATCATTTACCCCCTACGAGCAGTACTTC. V gene TRBV11-2 combines with J gene TRBJ2-7, with a tentative D call TRBD1 (6 bases). CDR3 length: 17 amino acids. Germline V gives CDR1 SGHAT, CDR2 FQNNGV. V gave up 5 bases and J gave up 2 bases, with 22 bases separating them.

A few counts support this clonotype. The chain links TRBV6-2 or TRBV6-3 to TRBJ1-2, with D possibly being TRBD1 (5 bases). Per the germline V gene, CDR1 is MNHEY and CDR2 is SVGEGT. The CDR3 runs to 13 residues. V lost 6 bases to trimming and J lost 7 bases, with 15 bases between them. This CDR3 is CASRIQVSTGYTF. Here the CDR3 DNA reads TGTGCCAGCAGGATACAGGTTTCCACTGGCTACACCTTC.

This clonotype came up a few times. The rearrangement uses TRBV7-3 and TRBJ1-3, with 8 bases matching TRBD1. V trimming: 5 bases; J trimming: 2 bases; junction bases outside the gene matches: 5. Germline V CDR1 and CDR2: SGHTA, FQGTGA. This CDR3 contains 15 residues. The CDR3 is CASSTDRGAGNTIYF. The CDR3 DNA sequence: TGTGCCAGCAGCACCGACAGGGGAGCTGGAAACACCATATATTTT.

This clonotype was counted a single time. This rearrangement joins TRBV14 to TRBJ2-1, with D unresolved. The V gene's germline CDR1 is SGHDN and CDR2 FVKESK. The V end lost 2 bases, the J end lost 7 bases, and 9 bases lay between the germline ends. This CDR3 is built from 13 residues. CDR3 sequence reads: CASSQLLLNEQFF. The CDR3 DNA is TGTGCCAGCAGCCAACTGCTGTTAAATGAGCAGTTCTTC. The full variable domain, its missing parts supplied by reference TRBV14 and TRBJ2-1, is EAGVTQFPSHSVIEKGQTVTLRCDPISGHDNLYWYRRVMGKEIKFLLHFVKESKQDESGMPNNRFLAERTGGTYSTLKVQPAELEDSGVYFCASSQLLLNEQFFGPGTRLTVL.